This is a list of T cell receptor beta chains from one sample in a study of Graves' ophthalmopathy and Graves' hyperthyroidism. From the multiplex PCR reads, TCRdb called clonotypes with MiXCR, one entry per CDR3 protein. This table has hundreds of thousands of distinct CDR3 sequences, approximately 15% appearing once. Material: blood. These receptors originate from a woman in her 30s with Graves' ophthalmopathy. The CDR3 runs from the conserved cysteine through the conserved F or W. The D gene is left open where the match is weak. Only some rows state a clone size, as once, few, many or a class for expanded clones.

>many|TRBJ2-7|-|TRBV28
CASSLNSWGSSYEQYF
TGTGCCAGCAGTTTAAATTCGTGGGGCAGCTCCTACGAGCAGTACTTC
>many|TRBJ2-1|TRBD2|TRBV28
CASRQGLAGGPWNEQFF
TGTGCCAGCAGACAGGGACTAGCGGGAGGGCCTTGGAATGAGCAGTTCTTC
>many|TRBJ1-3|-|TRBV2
CASSEAGHPGNTIYF
TGTGCCAGCAGTGAAGCGGGCCACCCAGGGAACACCATATATTTT
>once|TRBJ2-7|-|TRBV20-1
CSAREGGGASSYEQYF
TGCAGTGCTAGAGAGGGCGGAGGGGCCAGCTCCTACGAGCAGTACTTC
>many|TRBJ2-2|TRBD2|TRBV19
CASSTAPTSGGWNTGELFF
TGTGCCAGTAGTACCGCACCTACTAGCGGGGGCTGGAACACCGGGGAGCTGTTTTTT
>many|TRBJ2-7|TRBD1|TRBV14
CASSQGLEGAGEQYF
TGTGCCAGCAGCCAAGGTTTAGAGGGGGCTGGCGAGCAGTACTTC
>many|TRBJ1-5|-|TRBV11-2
CASSLDRGGYNQPQHF
TGTGCCAGCAGCTTAGATCGAGGGGGGTACAATCAGCCCCAGCATTTT
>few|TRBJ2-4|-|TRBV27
CASSLAGPLAKNIQYF
TGTGCCAGCAGTTTAGCAGGGCCTCTAGCCAAAAACATTCAGTACTTC
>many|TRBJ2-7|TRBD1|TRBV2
CASRRTGDEQYF
TGTGCCAGCAGACGAACAGGGGACGAGCAGTACTTC
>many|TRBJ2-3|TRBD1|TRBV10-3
CAISEDRAYSTDTQYF
TGTGCCATCAGTGAGGACAGGGCCTATAGCACAGATACGCAGTATTTT
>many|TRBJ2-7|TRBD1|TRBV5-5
CASSMGDSLYEQYF
TGTGCCAGCAGCATGGGGGACAGCCTCTACGAGCAGTACTTC
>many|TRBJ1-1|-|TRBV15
CATSRGELLNTEAFF
TGTGCCACCAGCAGAGGAGAACTACTGAACACTGAAGCTTTCTTT
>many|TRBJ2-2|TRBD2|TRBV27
CASSPPEAGGVTGELFF
TGTGCCAGCAGTCCGCCTGAAGCGGGAGGCGTCACCGGGGAGCTGTTTTTT
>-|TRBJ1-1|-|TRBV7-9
CASSSVGNTEAFF
TGTGCCAGCAGCTCCGTGGGGAACACTGAAGCTTTCTTT
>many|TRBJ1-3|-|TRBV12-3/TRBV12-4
CASSPSIEAGNTIYF
TGTGCCAGCAGTCCAAGCATCGAAGCTGGAAACACCATATATTTT
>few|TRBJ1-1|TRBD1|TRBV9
CASSVAGGWMNTEAFF
TGTGCCAGCAGCGTGGCAGGGGGCTGGATGAACACTGAAGCTTTCTTT
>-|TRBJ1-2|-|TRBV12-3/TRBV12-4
CASSLIRNYGYTF
TGTGCCAGCAGTTTAATCCGGAACTATGGCTACACCTTC
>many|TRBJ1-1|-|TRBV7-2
CASSLPYLNTEAFF
TGTGCCAGCAGCTTACCTTATTTGAACACTGAAGCTTTCTTT
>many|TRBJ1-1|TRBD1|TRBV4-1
CASSQQQGAGTEAFF
TGCGCCAGCAGCCAGCAACAGGGGGCAGGGACTGAAGCTTTCTTT
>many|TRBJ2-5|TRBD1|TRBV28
CASSFRGRRETQYF
TGTGCCAGCAGTTTCAGGGGGCGCCGAGAGACCCAGTACTTC
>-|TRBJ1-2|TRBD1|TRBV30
CAWTRQGNYGYTF
TGTGCCTGGACCAGACAGGGGAACTATGGCTACACCTTC
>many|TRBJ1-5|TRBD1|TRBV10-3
CAISEGDRTNQPQHF
TGTGCCATCAGTGAGGGGGACAGAACCAATCAGCCCCAGCATTTT
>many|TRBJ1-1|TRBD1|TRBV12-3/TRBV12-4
CASRADRDHTEAFF
TGTGCCAGCAGGGCAGACAGGGACCACACTGAAGCTTTCTTT
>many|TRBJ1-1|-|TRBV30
CAWRNTEAFF
TGTGCCTGGAGAAACACTGAAGCTTTCTTT
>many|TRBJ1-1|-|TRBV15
CATSRGEGMGNTEAFF
TGTGCCACCAGCAGAGGGGAGGGGATGGGGAACACTGAAGCTTTCTTT
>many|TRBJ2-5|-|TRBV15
CATSRVPLVQETQYF
TGTGCCACCAGCAGAGTCCCTCTGGTCCAAGAGACCCAGTACTTC
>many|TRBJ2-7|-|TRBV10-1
CASSDPGPRSASYEQYF
TGCGCCAGCAGTGACCCGGGACCGAGGAGCGCCTCTTACGAGCAGTACTTC
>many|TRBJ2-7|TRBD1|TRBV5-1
CASRDRGSSYEQYF
TGCGCCAGCAGGGACAGGGGGAGCTCCTACGAGCAGTACTTC
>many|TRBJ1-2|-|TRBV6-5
CASTGTNYGYTF
TGTGCCAGTACCGGGACTAACTATGGCTACACCTTC
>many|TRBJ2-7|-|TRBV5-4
CASSLGGVGYEQYF
TGTGCCAGCAGCTTGGGGGGCGTTGGGTACGAGCAGTACTTC
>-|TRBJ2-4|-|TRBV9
CASSVEAGAKNIQYF
TGTGCCAGCAGCGTAGAGGCGGGAGCCAAAAACATTCAGTACTTC
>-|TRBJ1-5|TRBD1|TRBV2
CATRGQGTLPQHF
TGTGCCACTCGAGGACAGGGGACGTTGCCCCAGCATTTT
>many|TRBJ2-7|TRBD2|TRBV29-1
CSVEPRAGSSYEQYF
TGCAGCGTTGAACCCCGAGCGGGATCCTCCTACGAGCAGTACTTC
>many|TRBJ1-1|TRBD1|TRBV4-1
CASSQPGQGKNTEAFF
TGCGCCAGCAGCCAACCGGGACAGGGGAAGAACACTGAAGCTTTCTTT
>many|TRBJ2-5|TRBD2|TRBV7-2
CASSLLAGGETQYF
TGTGCCAGCAGTTTACTAGCGGGCGGGGAGACCCAGTACTTC
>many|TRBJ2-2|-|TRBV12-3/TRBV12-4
CASSWQAANTGELFF
TGTGCCAGCAGTTGGCAGGCGGCGAACACCGGGGAGCTGTTTTTT
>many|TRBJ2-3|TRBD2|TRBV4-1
CASSGMASGRRDTQYF
TGCGCCAGCAGCGGGATGGCTAGCGGGAGGAGGGATACGCAGTATTTT
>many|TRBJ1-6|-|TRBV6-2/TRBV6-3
CASSYAGQGTLHF
TGTGCCAGCAGTTACGCTGGGCAGGGAACCCTCCACTTT
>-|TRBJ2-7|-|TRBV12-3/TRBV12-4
CASRARSEGRYEQYF
TGTGCCAGCAGGGCCCGAAGTGAGGGTCGCTACGAGCAGTACTTC
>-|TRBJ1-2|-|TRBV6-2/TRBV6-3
CASSPGQQYGYTF
TGTGCCAGCAGCCCTGGACAGCAATATGGCTACACCTTC
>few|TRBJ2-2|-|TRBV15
CATSRDSIIGENTGELFF
TGTGCCACCAGCAGAGATTCTATAATAGGGGAGAACACCGGGGAGCTGTTTTTT
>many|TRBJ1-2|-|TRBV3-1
CASSLKRAGAYNYGYTF
TGTGCCAGCAGCCTAAAAAGGGCAGGAGCCTATAACTATGGCTACACCTTC
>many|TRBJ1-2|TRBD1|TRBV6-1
CASRETGSTRGYTF
TGTGCCAGCAGAGAGACAGGGTCAACTCGTGGCTACACCTTC
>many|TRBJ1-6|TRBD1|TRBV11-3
CASSLGTGSPLHF
TGTGCCAGCAGCTTGGGGACAGGGAGTCCCCTCCACTTT
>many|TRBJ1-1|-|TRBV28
CASSEQGRAEAFF
TGTGCCAGCAGTGAACAGGGTAGGGCTGAAGCTTTCTTT
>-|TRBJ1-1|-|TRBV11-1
CASSHSTAEAFF
TGTGCCAGCAGCCACTCGACGGCTGAAGCTTTCTTT
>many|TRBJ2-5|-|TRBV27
CASSPGTPRETQYF
TGTGCCAGCAGTCCTGGGACCCCCAGGGAGACCCAGTACTTC
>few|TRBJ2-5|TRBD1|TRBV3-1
CASSQERGLTETQYF
TGTGCCAGCAGCCAAGAAAGGGGGCTAACGGAGACCCAGTACTTC
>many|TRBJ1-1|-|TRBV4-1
CASSQDPGPEAFF
TGCGCCAGCAGCCAAGATCCCGGACCCGAAGCTTTCTTT
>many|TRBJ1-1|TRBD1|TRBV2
CASSISGTVAEGAFF
TGTGCCAGCAGTATCTCCGGGACAGTCGCGGAGGGAGCTTTCTTT